Presented here are 23 T cell receptor beta chains from one specimen sequenced in a study of human T cells and chemical hapten exposure. Someone pulled total RNA out of unfractionated whole blood. TCRdb used MiXCR to reprocess the 5' RACE reads, holding one entry per CDR3 protein. The sample carries more than 140,000 distinct CDR3 sequences, around 4.1% recorded once. These TCRs come from a female donor in good health.

The V call is TRBV15, the J call TRBJ2-3; unclear D gene. Germline V gene sequence: CDR1 LNHNV, CDR2 YYDKDF (reference sequence). The CDR3 contains 15 residues. Trimming stripped 3 bases from V and 2 bases from J, with 12 bases between. The CDR3 sequence is CATSREQDLTDTQYF. The CDR3 nucleotides are TGTGCCACCAGCAGGGAGCAAGACCTCACAGATACGCAGTATTTT.

This clonotype was seen ten or more times. The CDR3 DNA reads TGTGCCAGCTCCGTGACAGGGCTTGGCAATACGCAGTATTTT. Protein: CASSVTGLGNTQYF. This chain connects TRBV18 to TRBJ2-3; 7 bases fit TRBD1. V was pared by 6 bases and J by 7 bases, with 10 bases of the junction left unmatched. Germline values: CDR1 KGHSH, CDR2 LQKENI. The CDR3 is 14 residues long.

This clonotype was recorded a few times. The chain combines TRBV6-2 or TRBV6-3 with TRBJ2-7, with D possibly being TRBD2 (5 bases). CDR1 is MNHEY, CDR2 SVGEGT, per germline. There are 16 residues in the CDR3. V was trimmed by 3 bases and J by 2 bases, leaving 17 bases between them. This CDR3 is CASSYATTLGAYEQYF. In nucleotides, the CDR3 is TGTGCCAGCAGTTATGCGACCACCTTGGGAGCCTACGAGCAGTACTTC.

This clonotype was counted between two and nine times. The CDR3 region is CASSIREGVYGYTF. The CDR3 DNA reads TGTGCCAGTAGTATCCGCGAGGGGGTCTATGGCTACACCTTC. The chain joins TRBV19 to TRBJ1-2, with D maybe TRBD1 (6 bases). V lost 3 bases, J lost 4 bases, and 12 bases lay in between. This CDR3 has 14 residues. CDR1 and CDR2 from the germline V gene are LNHDA and SQIVND (reference sequence). Variable domain in full (rest from reference TRBV19 and TRBJ1-2): DGGITQSPKYLFRKEGQNVTLSCEQNLNHDAMYWYRQDPGQGLRLIYYSQIVNDFQKGDIAEGYSVSREKKESFPLTVTSAQKNPTAFYLCASSIREGVYGYTFGSGTRLTVV.

With respect to this clonotype: This sequence may be a read error, since a much larger clone differs from it by one base. The chain couples TRBV7-8 to TRBJ2-7; 7 nucleotides agree with TRBD1. Germline V lookup: CDR1 SGHVS, CDR2 FQNEAQ. The J segment lost 5 bases and the V segment lost 6 bases, leaving 13 bases of the junction unmatched. The CDR3 has 15 residues. The chain's CDR3 is CASRYTGTENDEQYF. The CDR3 DNA reads TGTGCCAGCAGATATACCGGGACAGAGAACGACGAGCAGTACTTC.

This clonotype was seen at least ten times. This rearrangement joins TRBV12-3 or TRBV12-4 to TRBJ1-2, with 7 bases fitting TRBD1. The CDR3 length is 13 residues. The ends lost 5 bases at V and 4 bases at J; junction bases unmatched: 4. The CDR3 bases are TGTGCCAGCAGTGGACAGGATTCCTATGGCTACACCTTC. It encodes CASSGQDSYGYTF.

In its sample, this clonotype was seen many times. CDR3 DNA sequence: TGTGCCAGCAGTTTTTTCGGCGGAGAGACCCAGTACTTC. This sequence encodes CASSFFGGETQYF. This chain joins TRBV28 and TRBJ2-5; D is unresolved. The CDR3 contains 13 residues. From germline, CDR1 is MDHEN and CDR2 SYDVKM. Trimming cost V 3 bases and J 4 bases, with 9 bases left between them.

This clonotype was detected a few times. V gene TRBV12-3 or TRBV12-4 combines with J gene TRBJ1-2; TRBD1 agrees at 8 bases. V lost 2 bases and J lost 6; bases outside the gene matches: 8. CDR3 length: 15 amino acids. CDR3 nucleotide sequence: TGTGCCAGCAGTTTACAGGGGGCGAGGAGCGATGGCTACACCTTC. It is translated as CASSLQGARSDGYTF.

This clonotype was picked up a small number of times. The CDR3 loop is CASSFSRPQETQYF. CDR3 nucleotides: TGTGCCAGCAGTTTTAGCAGACCCCAAGAGACCCAGTACTTC. The V gene is TRBV12-3 or TRBV12-4, the J gene TRBJ2-5; D gene uncertain. Deletions cut 3 bases from V and 1 base from J, with 9 bases between. The CDR3 is made up of 14 amino acids.

This clonotype was counted many times. The chain has TRBV12-3 or TRBV12-4 and TRBJ1-5, with D unresolved. The CDR3 is 14 amino acids. V was clipped by 2 bases and J by 7 bases, with 12 bases between them. The CDR3 reads CASSLQSSGQPQHF. CDR3 DNA sequence: TGTGCCAGCAGTTTACAAAGTTCTGGCCAGCCCCAGCATTTT.

This clonotype showed up many times. V usage is TRBV5-1 and J usage is TRBJ1-1; TRBD1 agrees at 10 bases. Germline-derived CDR1 and CDR2 are SGHRS and YFSETQ. Trimming removed 3 bases from V and 4 bases from J; junction bases left unmatched: 9. The CDR3 has 16 amino acids. CDR3 sequence: CASSWDRGKGGTEAFF. The CDR3 nucleotides are TGCGCCAGCAGCTGGGACAGGGGAAAGGGGGGCACTGAAGCTTTCTTT.

This clonotype appeared many times. The chain has TRBV6-2 or TRBV6-3 and TRBJ2-2; the D is unclear. V lost 0 bases to trimming and J lost 6 bases, with 5 bases between them. CDR3 size: 13 residues. Germline CDR1 and CDR2: MNHEY and SVGEGT. The CDR3 nucleotides read TGTGCCAGCAGTTACTCGCGGTCCGGGGAGCTGTTTTTT. It codes for CASSYSRSGELFF.

J is TRBJ2-7 and V is TRBV12-3 or TRBV12-4; the D gene could be TRBD1 or TRBD2 (5 bases each). The V and J ends lost 5 bases and 4 bases respectively, with 9 bases between them. The CDR3 loop spans 12 amino acids. CDR3: CASSGDGYEQYF. DNA for the CDR3: TGTGCCAGCAGTGGGGACGGTTACGAGCAGTACTTC.

This chain joins TRBV20-1 and TRBJ2-3; 12 nucleotides match TRBD1. CDR1 DFQATT and CDR2 SNEGSKA come from the germline V gene (reference sequence). The V gene end was trimmed by 2 bases and the J gene end by 4 bases; junction bases not matched to a gene: 4. This CDR3 is 15 amino acids long. The CDR3 spells CSARSGTGGADTQYF. CDR3 in DNA: TGCAGTGCTAGATCGGGGACAGGGGGCGCAGATACGCAGTATTTT.

This clonotype showed up many times. The rearrangement links TRBV29-1 to TRBJ2-3; D is tentatively TRBD1 or TRBD2 (5 bases each). The CDR3 loop spans 10 amino acids. Germline V gene lookup returns CDR1 SQVTM and CDR2 ANQGSEA. Trimming removed 7 bases from V and 6 bases from J, with 8 bases in between. The CDR3 region is CSAGLDTQYF. The CDR3 nucleotides are TGCAGCGCGGGGCTGGATACGCAGTATTTT.

This clonotype was picked up one time. The gene calls are TRBV5-4 and TRBJ1-1, with D hard to call. V lost 3 bases and J lost 1, with 7 bases in between. Germline V lookup: CDR1 SGHNT, CDR2 YYREEE (reference sequence). CDR3 length equals 13 residues. The CDR3 loop reads CASSSDWNTEAFF. For the CDR3, the DNA is TGTGCCAGCAGCTCCGATTGGAACACTGAAGCTTTCTTT.

In this sample, this clonotype turned up many times. The V call is TRBV29-1, the J call TRBJ2-3, with D unclear. The length of the CDR3 is 15 residues. Looked up from germline, CDR1 is SQVTM and CDR2 is ANQGSEA. V lost 4 bases and J 0 bases, leaving 14 bases between the germline ends. The CDR3 loop reads CSVVGQLTSTDTQYF. CDR3 bases: TGCAGCGTTGTTGGGCAACTAACTAGCACAGATACGCAGTATTTT.

This clonotype was seen repeatedly, ten times or more. The V call is TRBV24-1, the J call TRBJ2-7; TRBD1 matches 7 bases. Losses at the gene ends were 4 bases for V and 7 bases for J; bases not matched to a gene: 9. The germline gives CDR1 KGHDR, CDR2 SFDVKD. The CDR3 runs to 14 residues. The CDR3 sequence is CATSDDRAPWEQYF. CDR3 nucleotide sequence: TGTGCCACCAGTGACGACAGGGCCCCATGGGAGCAGTACTTC.

In its sample, this clonotype was seen a few times. V gene TRBV29-1 combines with J gene TRBJ2-7; 9 nucleotides line up with TRBD2. Germline V gives CDR1 SQVTM, CDR2 ANQGSEA. V lost 4 bases and J lost 0; bases outside the gene matches: 4. The CDR3 sequence is 14 residues long. CDR3 protein: CSVVRGGLSYEQYF. The CDR3 DNA is TGCAGCGTTGTGCGGGGGGGACTCTCCTACGAGCAGTACTTC.

This clonotype was counted at least ten times. The chain has TRBV10-3 and TRBJ2-7, with 10 bases that match TRBD1. Germline CDR1 ENHRY, CDR2 SYGVKD. After removal of 6 bases from V and 5 bases from J, the junction contained 4 bases not matched to a gene. The length of the CDR3 is 13 residues. CDR3 in DNA: TGTGCCATCAGGGGGACAGGGGCCCACGAGCAGTACTTC. This gives the protein CAIRGTGAHEQYF.

The table lists this clonotype with a few counts. The chain carries TRBV6-5 and TRBJ1-1; 11 nucleotides agree with TRBD1. The CDR3 is 15 residues long. Germline assignment: CDR1 MNHEY and CDR2 SVGAGI. The ends lost 7 bases at V and 9 bases at J; junction bases unmatched: 13. The CDR3 here is CASTPPDRGLAKAFF. The CDR3 region has the DNA TGTGCCAGCACCCCACCGGACAGGGGGCTCGCAAAAGCTTTCTTT.

This clonotype was observed many times. The chain recombines TRBV28 with TRBJ1-6; weak D call: TRBD1 (5 bases). Trimming left V 5 bases short and J 8 bases short, with 16 bases between. This CDR3 is 15 amino acids long. Germline CDR1 MDHEN, CDR2 SYDVKM. The CDR3 spells CASSLQSGGDSPLHF. CDR3 coding DNA: TGTGCCAGCAGTCTCCAGTCGGGAGGGGATTCACCCCTCCACTTT.

In this sample, this clonotype turned up many times. Here the CDR3 DNA reads TGTGCCAGCAGCCCCGAGCCGGGGGGATACGAGCAGTACTTC. This sequence encodes CASSPEPGGYEQYF. V and J are TRBV5-6 and TRBJ2-7; 7 nucleotides match TRBD2. Germline values: CDR1 SGHDT, CDR2 YYEEEE. The CDR3 contains 14 residues. The V and J ends lost 4 bases and 4 bases, in that order; junction bases with no gene match: 8. The complete variable domain, with remaining parts taken from reference TRBV5-6 and TRBJ2-7, reads DAGVTQSPTHLIKTRGQQVTLRCSPKSGHDTVSWYQQALGQGPQFIFQYYEEEERQRGNFPDRFSGHQFPNYSSELNVNALLLGDSALYLCASSPEPGGYEQYFGPGTRLTVT.